These T cell receptor beta chains were read from a single sample in a study of T cells after yellow fever vaccination. MiXCR, run by TCRdb on the 5' RACE reads, gives a single entry per CDR3 protein. The sample shows just under 600,000 distinct CDR3 sequences, 13% of them seen only once. The material was PBMCs, obtained on the day of the yellow fever booster vaccination. The receptor source for this set is a man aged 25-45 years who received the YFV17D yellow fever vaccine. CDR3s include the opening cysteine and the closing phenylalanine or tryptophan. A D gene is named only where the DNA matches it firmly. Expanded clones get a size class; other rows say once, few or many, or leave the size out.

TRBV5-1	few	15	TRBD2	TRBJ2-7	CASSHGTSGDYEQYF	TGCGCCAGCAGCCATGGGACTAGCGGAGACTACGAGCAGTACTTC
TRBV10-3	few	14	TRBD1	TRBJ2-3	CAIMKQGGTDTQYF	TGTGCCATCATGAAACAGGGGGGCACAGATACGCAGTATTTT
TRBV7-9	NA	17	NA	TRBJ2-5	CASSLGQALLGEETQYF	TGTGCCAGCAGCTTAGGACAAGCGTTGCTAGGAGAAGAGACCCAGTACTTC
TRBV7-2	NA	18	TRBD2	TRBJ2-1	CASSLARSAGGDYNEQFF	TGTGCCAGCAGCTTAGCGCGCTCAGCGGGAGGCGACTACAATGAGCAGTTCTTC
TRBV19	NA	13	NA	TRBJ1-5	CASSGGRNQPQHF	TGTGCCAGTAGTGGAGGGCGCAATCAGCCCCAGCATTTT
TRBV27	NA	18	NA	TRBJ2-7	CASSPYYYPGQGVYEQYF	TGTGCCAGCAGTCCCTACTACTATCCCGGGCAAGGGGTTTACGAGCAGTACTTC
TRBV15	few	15	TRBD2	TRBJ2-1	CATSRWREGSNEQFF	TGTGCCACCAGCAGATGGCGGGAGGGCTCCAATGAGCAGTTCTTC
TRBV18	NA	16	TRBD1	TRBJ1-6	CASSPPGQGAGSPLHF	TGTGCCAGCTCACCACCAGGACAGGGGGCCGGTTCACCCCTCCACTTT
TRBV29-1	NA	12	TRBD1	TRBJ1-4	CSARTGGEKLFF	TGCAGCGCGCGGACAGGGGGTGAAAAACTGTTTTTT
TRBV20-1	few	14	TRBD2	TRBJ2-7	CSASNAGVVWEQYF	TGCAGTGCTAGTAACGCGGGAGTTGTGTGGGAGCAGTACTTC
TRBV5-1	few	20	TRBD2	TRBJ2-1	CASSSHTGTSGRSWENEQFF	TGCGCCAGCAGCTCCCATACCGGGACTAGCGGGAGATCTTGGGAGAATGAGCAGTTCTTC
TRBV6-1	NA	15	TRBD1	TRBJ2-4	CASSDMGQGADIQYF	TGTGCCAGCAGTGACATGGGACAGGGGGCGGACATTCAGTACTTC
TRBV14	NA	15	NA	TRBJ2-7	CASSQDETTSYEQYF	TGTGCCAGCAGCCAAGATGAAACCACCTCCTACGAGCAGTACTTC
TRBV2	few	12	TRBD1	TRBJ1-2	CARRGTGYGYTF	TGTGCCAGACGTGGGACAGGGTATGGCTACACCTTC
TRBV14	NA	16	TRBD2	TRBJ2-6	CASSQLSGAGANVLTF	TGTGCCAGCAGCCAACTAAGCGGGGCTGGGGCCAACGTCCTGACTTTC
TRBV19	NA	12	NA	TRBJ2-1	CASSIERNEQFF	TGTGCCAGCAGTATAGAGCGGAATGAGCAGTTCTTC